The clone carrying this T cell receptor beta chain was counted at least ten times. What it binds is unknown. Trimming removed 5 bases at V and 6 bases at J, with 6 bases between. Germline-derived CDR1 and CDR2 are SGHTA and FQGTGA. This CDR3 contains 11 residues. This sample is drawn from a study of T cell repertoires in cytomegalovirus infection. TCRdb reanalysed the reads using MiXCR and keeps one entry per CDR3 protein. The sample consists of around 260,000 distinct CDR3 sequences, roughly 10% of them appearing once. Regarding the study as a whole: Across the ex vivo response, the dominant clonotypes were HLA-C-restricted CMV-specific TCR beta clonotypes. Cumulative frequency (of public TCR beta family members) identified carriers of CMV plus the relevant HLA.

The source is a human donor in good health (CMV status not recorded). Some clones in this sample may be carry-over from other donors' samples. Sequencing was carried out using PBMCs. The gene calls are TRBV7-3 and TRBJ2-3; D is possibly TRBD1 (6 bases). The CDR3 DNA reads TGTGCCAGCAGCCAGGGGGATACGCAGTATTTT. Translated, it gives CASSQGDTQYF.